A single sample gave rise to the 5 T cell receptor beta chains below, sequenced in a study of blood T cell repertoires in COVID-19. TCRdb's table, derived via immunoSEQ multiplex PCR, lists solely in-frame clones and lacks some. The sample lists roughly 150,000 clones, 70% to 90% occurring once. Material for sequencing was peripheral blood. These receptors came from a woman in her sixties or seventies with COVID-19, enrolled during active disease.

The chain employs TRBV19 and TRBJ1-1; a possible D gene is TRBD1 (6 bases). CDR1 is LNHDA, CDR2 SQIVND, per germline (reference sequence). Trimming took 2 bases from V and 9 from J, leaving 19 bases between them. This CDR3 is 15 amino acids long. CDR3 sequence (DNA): TGTGCCAGTAGTATAACGTTCGGGGGGCGGTCAAAAGCTTTCTTT. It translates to CASSITFGGRSKAFF.

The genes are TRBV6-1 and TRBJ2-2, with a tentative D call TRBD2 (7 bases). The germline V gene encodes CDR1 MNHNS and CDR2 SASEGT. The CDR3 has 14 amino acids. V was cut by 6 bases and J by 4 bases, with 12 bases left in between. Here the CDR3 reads CASRPRGGTGELFF. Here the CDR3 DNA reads TGTGCCAGCAGGCCTAGGGGGGGCACCGGGGAGCTGTTTTTT.

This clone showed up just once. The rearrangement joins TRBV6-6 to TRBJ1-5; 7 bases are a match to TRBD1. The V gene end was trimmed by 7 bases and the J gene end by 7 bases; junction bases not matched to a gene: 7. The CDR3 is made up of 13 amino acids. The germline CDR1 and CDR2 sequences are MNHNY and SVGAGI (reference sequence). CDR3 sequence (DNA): TGTGCCAGCACCCGACAGGGAACACAGCCCCAGCATTTT. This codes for CASTRQGTQPQHF.

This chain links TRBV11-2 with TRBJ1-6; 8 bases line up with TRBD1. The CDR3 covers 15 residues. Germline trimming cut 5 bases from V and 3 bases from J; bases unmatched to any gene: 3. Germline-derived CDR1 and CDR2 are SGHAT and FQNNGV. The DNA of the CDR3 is TGTGCCAGCAGCCTAGGACAGGGCTATAATTCACCCCTCCACTTT. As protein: CASSLGQGYNSPLHF.

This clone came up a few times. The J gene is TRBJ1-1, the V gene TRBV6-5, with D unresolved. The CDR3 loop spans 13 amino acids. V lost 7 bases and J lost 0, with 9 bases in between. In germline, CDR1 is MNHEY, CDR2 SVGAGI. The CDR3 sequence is CASKASMNTEAFF. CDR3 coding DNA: TGTGCCAGCAAAGCGTCGATGAACACTGAAGCTTTCTTT.